A single sample is the source of the 19 T cell receptor beta chains below, sequenced in a study of graft-versus-host responses after intestinal transplantation (dated by TCRdb to about 2021). This specimen's time point label, interpreted: cells obtained before transplantation from donor or recipient. Which antigens these TCRs recognize remains unknown. The method behind the library was the immunoSEQ multiplex PCR assay. TCRdb's version of the immuneACCESS table is confined to in-frame rearrangements and falls short of the full clone set. An unresolved V gene accounts for under half of the shortfall where checked; the remainder is of unknown origin. A total of 90,000 to 130,000 clones appear in this sample, just over 90% of them only once. The top ten hold around 0.55% of the sample. The input for sequencing was unstimulated CD8+ T cells sorted from spleen or lymph node cells, taken before intestinal transplant. The receptor set was obtained from a human donor who received an intestinal transplant.

The chain recombines TRBV5-8 with TRBJ2-2, with D perhaps TRBD1 (6 bases). V was shortened by 0 bases and J by 3 bases, with 15 bases between the two germline ends. From germline, CDR1 is SGHTS and CDR2 YDEGEE. CDR3 length equals 17 residues. In DNA, the CDR3 is TGTGCCAGCAGCTTGGCCTGGGAGAGGGGGTACACCGGGGAGCTGTTTTTT. It codes for CASSLAWERGYTGELFF.

The chain uses TRBV7-3 and TRBJ2-7; TRBD2 might be the D (6 bases). The CDR3 loop spans 13 amino acids. V lost 0 bases, J lost 5 bases, and 8 bases lay in between. From germline, CDR1 is SGHTA and CDR2 FQGTGA. DNA of the CDR3: TGTGCCAGCAGCTTAACGTCTAGCGACGAGCAGTACTTC. This encodes CASSLTSSDEQYF.

The V gene is TRBV2, the J gene TRBJ2-7; D is unclear. Trimming pared 7 bases from V and 2 bases from J, leaving 9 bases between. Germline-derived CDR1 and CDR2 are SNHLY and FYNNEI. The CDR3 totals 12 residues. This CDR3 is CASTADPYEQYF. The CDR3 nucleotides are TGTGCCAGCACGGCCGACCCCTACGAGCAGTACTTC.

The chain recombines TRBV11-2 with TRBJ1-2; 8 nucleotides match TRBD1. Germline CDR1 and CDR2: SGHAT and FQNNGV. This CDR3 is 14 amino acids long. J lost 6 bases, V lost 3 bases, and 6 bases had no gene match. This CDR3 reads CASSFFTGGNGYTF. The CDR3 DNA is TGTGCCAGCAGCTTTTTTACAGGGGGAAATGGCTACACCTTC.

This chain joins TRBV7-8 and TRBJ1-1; 8 bases map to TRBD1. J gave up 0 bases and V 5 bases, and 11 bases lay outside the gene matches. The CDR3 loop spans 17 amino acids. Germline CDR1 is SGHVS and CDR2 is FQNEAQ. The CDR3 loop is CASSTVGTGLMNTEAFF. The CDR3 DNA is TGTGCCAGCAGCACCGTAGGGACAGGATTAATGAACACTGAAGCTTTCTTT.

The chain joins TRBV29-1 to TRBJ2-1, with 7 bases identical to TRBD2. Looked up from germline, CDR1 is SQVTM and CDR2 is ANQGSEA. The CDR3 consists of 13 residues. J lost 6 bases, V lost 3 bases, and 5 bases had no gene match. This chain's CDR3 is CSVDGAGPNEQFF. DNA of the CDR3: TGCAGCGTTGATGGAGCGGGACCCAATGAGCAGTTCTTC.

J is TRBJ1-5 and V is TRBV5-1; D unclear. CDR1 is SGHRS and CDR2 is YFSETQ in the germline V gene. With 3 bases removed from V and 2 bases from J, the gap between germline ends came to 9 bases. CDR3 length equals 14 residues. The CDR3, as DNA: TGCGCCAGCAGCTGCAGGTGGTGCAATCAGCCCCAGCATTTT. Its translation is CASSCRWCNQPQHF.

The chain links TRBV19 to TRBJ2-7, with a weak D call TRBD2 (5 bases). The CDR3 is 13 residues long. With 6 bases removed from V and 3 bases from J, the gap between germline ends came to 12 bases. CDR1 is LNHDA and CDR2 is SQIVND in the germline V gene (reference sequence). The DNA of the CDR3 is TGTGCCAGTAGCCCTAGTGGACTCTACGAGCAGTACTTC. It codes for CASSPSGLYEQYF.

The chain is built from TRBV7-9 and TRBJ1-1; D gene uncertain. Per germline, CDR1 SEHNR and CDR2 FQNEAQ (reference sequence). V was pared by 5 bases and J by 7 bases, with 14 bases between. This CDR3 contains 13 residues. The CDR3 protein is CASSPFVAGEAFF. CDR3 sequence (DNA): TGTGCCAGCAGCCCCTTTGTTGCAGGTGAAGCTTTCTTT.

The V and J genes are TRBV11-3 and TRBJ1-1; D remains ambiguous. The germline V gene has CDR1 SGHNT and CDR2 YENEEA. The CDR3 contains 14 residues. Trimming pared 4 bases from V and 0 bases from J, leaving 9 bases between. The CDR3 DNA follows: TGTGCCAGCAGCTCCGGTCCCATGAACACTGAAGCTTTCTTT. It codes for CASSSGPMNTEAFF.

In its sample, this clone was seen once. The J gene is TRBJ1-5, the V gene TRBV2, with TRBD1 matching 9 bases. The junction had 9 bases not matched to a gene; V was cut back by 6 bases and J by 9 bases. Germline CDR1 and CDR2: SNHLY and FYNNEI. This CDR3 has 14 amino acids. CDR3 region: CASRDPGQGTPQHF. The CDR3 DNA reads TGTGCCAGCAGGGATCCGGGACAGGGCACGCCCCAGCATTTT.

This chain joins TRBV30 and TRBJ2-7; 12 nucleotides agree with TRBD2. V was pared by 3 bases and J by 0 bases, with 15 bases of the junction left unmatched. Germline loops: CDR1 GTSNPN, CDR2 SVGIG (reference sequence). The CDR3 consists of 19 residues. The CDR3 loop reads CAWSDPGTSGLAISYEQYF. The CDR3 DNA reads as TGTGCCTGGAGCGACCCGGGGACTAGCGGGCTAGCGATCTCCTACGAGCAGTACTTC.

This clone was detected only a few times. J is TRBJ2-2 and V is TRBV6-4, with D hard to call. The germline V gene has CDR1 MRHNA and CDR2 SNTAGT. There are 16 residues in the CDR3. Trimming left V 5 bases short and J 6 bases short, with 19 bases between. In nucleotides, the CDR3 is TGTGCCAGCAGTCCAACCTACCACACTTTACCCGGGGAGCTGTTTTTT. Its translation is CASSPTYHTLPGELFF.

This chain links TRBV11-2 with TRBJ2-2; 10 bases are shared with TRBD1. V lost 4 bases, J lost 4 bases, and 3 bases stayed unmatched. CDR1 SGHAT and CDR2 FQNNGV come from the germline V gene. The CDR3 spans 15 residues. The CDR3 reads CASSSGTGVTGELFF. The CDR3 DNA reads TGTGCCAGCAGCTCCGGGACAGGGGTCACCGGGGAGCTGTTTTTT.

The gene calls are TRBV7-8 and TRBJ2-7; the D gene is possibly TRBD1 (5 bases). The CDR3 consists of 14 residues. V lost 5 bases, J lost 4 bases, and 15 bases lay in between. The germline gives CDR1 SGHVS, CDR2 FQNEAQ. The CDR3 is CASSTLTRAYEQYF. The CDR3 region has the DNA TGTGCCAGCAGCACGCTTACCAGGGCTTACGAGCAGTACTTC. Combining the CDR3 with reference TRBV7-8 and TRBJ2-7 gives the whole variable domain GAGVSQSPRYKVAKRGQDVALRCDPISGHVSLFWYQQALGQGPEFLTYFQNEAQLDKSGLPSDRFFAERPEGSVSTLKIQRTQQEDSAVYLCASSTLTRAYEQYFGPGTRLTVT.

This clone showed up just once. The chain uses TRBV19 and TRBJ2-1, with 10 bases aligning to TRBD2. The CDR3 runs to 15 residues. V shed 3 bases, J shed 4 bases, and the junction held 3 bases outside the gene matches. CDR1 and CDR2 from the germline V gene are LNHDA and SQIVND (reference sequence). The CDR3 region has the DNA TGTGCCAGTAGTATGCTAGCGGGAGAGTACAATGAGCAGTTCTTC. The encoded protein is CASSMLAGEYNEQFF.

CDR3 nucleotides: TGTGCCAGCAGTGACGGCTTGGGGAACACTGAAGCTTTCTTT. Its protein product is CASSDGLGNTEAFF. This rearrangement joins TRBV6-1 to TRBJ1-1; D is undetermined. Trimming took off 3 bases at V and 1 base at J, with 9 bases between the two ends. CDR3 length equals 14 residues. Germline V lookup: CDR1 MNHNS, CDR2 SASEGT.

The chain is built from TRBV2 and TRBJ1-2, with D hard to call. Trimming removed 6 bases from V and 2 bases from J, with 4 bases in between. CDR3 length: 11 amino acids. CDR1 and CDR2 from the germline V gene are SNHLY and FYNNEI. The DNA for the CDR3 is TGTGCCAGCAGCATAAACTATGGCTACACCTTC. This sequence encodes CASSINYGYTF. The variable domain in full, with the rest retrieved from reference TRBV2 and TRBJ1-2, is EPEVTQTPSHQVTQMGQEVILRCVPISNHLYFYWYRQILGQKVEFLVSFYNNEISEKSEIFDDQFSVERPDGSNFTLKIRSTKLEDSAMYFCASSINYGYTFGSGTRLTVV.

The rearrangement joins TRBV5-1 to TRBJ2-4; 9 bases match TRBD1. CDR1 and CDR2 from the germline V gene are SGHRS and YFSETQ. V lost 3 bases and J lost 4; bases outside the gene matches: 5. This CDR3 spans 15 amino acids. The CDR3 nucleotides read TGCGCCAGCAGCTCAGACGGGACAGGGAAAAACATTCAGTACTTC. It yields the protein CASSSDGTGKNIQYF.